Below, 25 T cell receptor beta chains from the same sample are listed, as sequenced in a study of T cell changes during pregnancy in multiple sclerosis. Some clones are missing from TCRdb's copy, which holds only in-frame ones; the method was immunoSEQ multiplex PCR. The sample records about 93,000 clones, 85% to 95% being singletons. Sequenced material: peripheral blood, taken after pregnancy. Source of these receptors: a female donor with multiple sclerosis, enrolled in a pregnancy study.

This clone was observed a single time. The CDR3 sequence is CASSVVTVNTEAFF. CDR3 nucleotide sequence: TGTGCCAGCAGCGTAGTCACAGTGAACACTGAAGCTTTCTTT. J is TRBJ1-1 and V is TRBV9; D remains ambiguous. CDR1 and CDR2 from the germline V gene are SGDLS and YYNGEE. This CDR3 comprises 14 residues. V lost 0 bases to trimming and J lost 0 bases, with 6 bases between them.

V is TRBV7-9 and J is TRBJ2-5; D unresolved. From germline, CDR1 is SEHNR and CDR2 FQNEAQ (reference sequence). Trimming took 0 bases from V and 5 from J, leaving 7 bases between them. The CDR3 extends over 13 amino acids. The CDR3 reads CASSLASRETQYF. The CDR3 DNA is TGTGCCAGCAGCTTAGCGTCCAGGGAGACCCAGTACTTC.

This clone showed up just a few times. In the same sample, other DNA sequences code for this CDR3. This chain joins TRBV5-1 and TRBJ1-5, with a weak D call TRBD1 (6 bases). Deletions cut 2 bases from V and 2 bases from J, with 8 bases between. The CDR3 covers 14 residues. Germline V gene data show CDR1 as SGHRS and CDR2 as YFSETQ. CDR3 protein: CASSFEGGNQPQHF. CDR3 sequence (DNA): TGCGCCAGCAGCTTCGAGGGGGGCAATCAGCCCCAGCATTTT.

This chain links TRBV28 with TRBJ1-1, with 11 nucleotides matching TRBD1. This CDR3 is 14 amino acids long. J gave up 6 bases and V 6 bases, and 6 bases lay outside the gene matches. The germline gives CDR1 MDHEN, CDR2 SYDVKM. The CDR3 protein is CASRIGQGASEAFF. The CDR3 nucleotides read TGTGCCAGCAGGATCGGACAGGGGGCCTCTGAAGCTTTCTTT.

Ten or more counts support this clone. This chain connects TRBV6-1 to TRBJ2-1; TRBD2 aligns across 11 bases. Germline lookup yields CDR1 MNHNS and CDR2 SASEGT. The CDR3 is 15 amino acids. Losses at the gene ends were 1 base for V and 7 bases for J; bases not matched to a gene: 3. CDR3 bases: TGTGCCAGCAGTGAAGAGCTAGCGGGAGGAAATGAGCAGTTCTTC. Encoded protein: CASSEELAGGNEQFF.

The CDR3, as DNA: TGCGCCAGCAGCTTGGGTAACGGGTTCGACAATGAGCAGTTCTTC. It yields the protein CASSLGNGFDNEQFF. V usage is TRBV5-1 and J usage is TRBJ2-1, with D unclear. There are 15 residues in the CDR3. Germline CDR1 is SGHRS and CDR2 is YFSETQ. The V and J ends lost 0 bases and 5 bases respectively, with 12 bases between them.

The CDR3 nucleotides are TGTGCCAGCTCACCCGGACTAGCGGGAGCTGATGAGCAGTTCTTC. Translated: CASSPGLAGADEQFF. The chain joins TRBV18 to TRBJ2-1; 13 bases are a match to TRBD2. Per germline, CDR1 KGHSH and CDR2 LQKENI. The V and J ends lost 3 bases and 8 bases, in that order; junction bases with no gene match: 4. CDR3 length: 15 residues.

This rearrangement joins TRBV29-1 to TRBJ2-3; D gene unclear. This CDR3 region has 12 residues. The germline CDR1 and CDR2 sequences are SQVTM and ANQGSEA. The V end was cut by 7 bases, the J end by 2 bases, with 10 bases between. The CDR3 protein is CSGTVPTDTQYF. In DNA form, the CDR3 reads TGCAGCGGTACGGTACCCACAGATACGCAGTATTTT.

For this clone: Other DNA sequences in the sample encode the same CDR3. The chain is built from TRBV18 and TRBJ1-1, with D perhaps matching TRBD1 (6 bases). The length of the CDR3 is 13 residues. The germline gives CDR1 KGHSH, CDR2 LQKENI. With 9 bases removed from V and 3 bases from J, the gap between germline ends came to 14 bases. The chain's CDR3 is CASSGGPDTEAFF. As DNA, the CDR3 is TGTGCCAGTAGCGGGGGGCCAGACACTGAAGCTTTCTTT.

The chain uses TRBV7-8 and TRBJ1-4; the match to TRBD1 covers 7 bases. The ends lost 2 bases at V and 3 bases at J; junction bases unmatched: 15. The length of the CDR3 is 19 residues. The germline V gene has CDR1 SGHVS and CDR2 FQNEAQ. The CDR3 DNA reads as TGTGCCAGCAGCTTATCAAGAAGGGACAGTGAGAAGGCTAATGAAAAACTGTTTTTT. The encoded protein is CASSLSRRDSEKANEKLFF.

V gene TRBV19 combines with J gene TRBJ1-6, with a tentative D call TRBD1 (5 bases). Trimming shortened V by 3 bases and J by 9 bases, and 6 bases separated the two germline ends. Germline V lookup: CDR1 LNHDA, CDR2 SQIVND (reference sequence). This CDR3 spans 12 amino acids. CDR3 nucleotide sequence: TGTGCCAGTAGTATGGGGCTTTCACCCCTCCACTTT. Translated: CASSMGLSPLHF.

This chain links TRBV7-9 with TRBJ2-3; D may be TRBD1 (5 bases). The CDR3 is 17 amino acids. The germline V gene encodes CDR1 SEHNR and CDR2 FQNEAQ (reference sequence). Deletions cut 4 bases from V and 3 bases from J, with 20 bases between. The CDR3 DNA is TGTGCCAGCAGCTCTCGACAGAACTCAATACCTACAGATACGCAGTATTTT. Translating gives CASSSRQNSIPTDTQYF.

This clone appeared a single time. The CDR3 DNA sequence: TGTGCCAGCACCATGGGGGGCTCCTACGAGCAGTACTTC. Residues: CASTMGGSYEQYF. This chain joins TRBV6-5 and TRBJ2-7; D may be TRBD2 (6 bases). The CDR3 has 13 amino acids. Germline values: CDR1 MNHEY, CDR2 SVGAGI. The ends were cut back, 7 bases at V and 0 bases at J, with 10 bases in the middle.

The chain carries TRBV13 and TRBJ2-5; 14 positions agree with TRBD2. V trimming: 5 bases; J trimming: 5 bases; junction bases outside the gene matches: 13. The CDR3 loop spans 18 amino acids. CDR1 and CDR2 (germline): PRHDT, FYEKMQ (reference sequence). The CDR3 DNA is TGTGCCAGCAGCGGGGGGACTAGCGGGAGCCCTCGGGGGGAGACCCAGTACTTC. Translating gives CASSGGTSGSPRGETQYF.

J is TRBJ1-3 and V is TRBV7-9; 7 bases are a match to TRBD1. The CDR3 is 16 amino acids. CDR1 and CDR2 (germline): SEHNR, FQNEAQ (reference sequence). Trimming removed 4 bases from V and 2 bases from J; junction bases left unmatched: 8. The CDR3 DNA follows: TGTGCCAGCAGCTCCAAGACAGGGTTTACTGGAAACACCATATATTTT. It yields the protein CASSSKTGFTGNTIYF.

This chain uses TRBV6-1 with TRBJ1-1; the match to TRBD1 covers 7 bases. Germline-derived CDR1 and CDR2 are MNHNS and SASEGT. The CDR3 loop spans 13 amino acids. V lost 1 base and J lost 8; bases outside the gene matches: 4. The CDR3 DNA is TGTGCCAGCAGTGAAGGAGGGACAGAGGAAGCTTTCTTT. Its translation is CASSEGGTEEAFF.

This sequence joins TRBV11-2 and TRBJ2-1, with 7 bases identical to TRBD2. The CDR3 sequence is 15 residues long. V trimming: 1 base; J trimming: 5 bases; junction bases outside the gene matches: 5. Germline V lookup: CDR1 SGHAT, CDR2 FQNNGV. CDR3 loop: CASSLVAGADNEQFF. CDR3 DNA: TGTGCCAGCAGCTTAGTTGCGGGAGCCGACAATGAGCAGTTCTTC.

The chain has TRBV19 and TRBJ2-1; 8 nucleotides align to TRBD1. Germline CDR1 LNHDA, CDR2 SQIVND (reference sequence). CDR3 length equals 14 residues. The junction had 10 bases not matched to a gene; V was cut back by 2 bases and J by 13 bases. In DNA, the CDR3 is TGTGCCAGTAGTATATCCCCTCGGGACAGGCGACAGTTCTTC. It translates to CASSISPRDRRQFF.

The CDR3 nucleotides are TGTGCCAGCAGCTGGGGACAGCAAGAGCAGTACTTC. Amino acids: CASSWGQQEQYF. The V gene is TRBV5-4, the J gene TRBJ2-7; 7 positions agree with TRBD1. The CDR3 has 12 amino acids. Germline loops: CDR1 SGHNT, CDR2 YYREEE (reference sequence). V shed 3 bases, J shed 7 bases, and the junction held 4 bases outside the gene matches.

This sequence joins TRBV30 and TRBJ2-1; maybe TRBD1 (5 bases). Trimming left V 0 bases short and J 5 bases short, with 17 bases between. Germline CDR1 and CDR2: GTSNPN and SVGIG (reference sequence). The length of the CDR3 is 16 residues. CDR3 protein: CAWSVLLWGQNNEQFF. Here the CDR3 DNA reads TGTGCCTGGAGTGTACTTCTTTGGGGCCAAAACAATGAGCAGTTCTTC.

The J gene is TRBJ2-1, the V gene TRBV7-2, with D possibly matching TRBD2 (5 bases). The V gene's germline CDR1 is SGHTA and CDR2 FQGNSA. Trimming removed 1 base from V and 4 bases from J, with 14 bases in between. The CDR3 has 16 amino acids. Here the CDR3 DNA reads TGTGCCAGCAGCTTAGGGGGAGAGACGAGGTACAATGAGCAGTTCTTC. It translates to CASSLGGETRYNEQFF.

The rearrangement links TRBV30 to TRBJ2-3; 7 nucleotides line up with TRBD2. CDR1 and CDR2 (germline): GTSNPN, SVGIG (reference sequence). The V segment lost 0 bases and the J segment 1 base; nucleotides outside the gene matches: 1. This CDR3 is 14 amino acids long. The CDR3, as DNA: TGTGCCTGGAGTGTGGGAGGGGGCACAGATACGCAGTATTTT. Residues: CAWSVGGGTDTQYF.

The chain has TRBV2 and TRBJ1-4, with 7 bases identical to TRBD1. V was pared by 3 bases and J by 0 bases, with 1 base of the junction left unmatched. This CDR3 is built from 15 residues. The V gene's germline CDR1 is SNHLY and CDR2 FYNNEI. This chain's CDR3 is CASSEQGATNEKLFF. CDR3 DNA sequence: TGTGCCAGCAGTGAGCAGGGGGCAACTAATGAAAAACTGTTTTTT. Complete variable domain (other parts from reference TRBV2 and TRBJ1-4): EPEVTQTPSHQVTQMGQEVILRCVPISNHLYFYWYRQILGQKVEFLVSFYNNEISEKSEIFDDQFSVERPDGSNFTLKIRSTKLEDSAMYFCASSEQGATNEKLFFGSGTQLSVL.

V and J are TRBV18 and TRBJ1-5; possible D gene TRBD1, 5 bases. Germline-derived CDR1 and CDR2 are KGHSH and LQKENI. This CDR3 contains 12 residues. V was shortened by 5 bases and J by 6 bases, with 8 bases between the two germline ends. The CDR3 reads CASSAQGQPQHF. Here the CDR3 DNA reads TGTGCCAGCTCAGCTCAGGGTCAGCCCCAGCATTTT.

The chain combines TRBV5-1 with TRBJ2-1, with 11 positions matching TRBD2. The J segment lost 2 bases and the V segment lost 0 bases, leaving 1 base of the junction unmatched. CDR1 and CDR2 (germline): SGHRS, YFSETQ. This CDR3 contains 16 residues. CDR3 DNA: TGCGCCAGCAGCTTGGCGGGACTAGCGGCCTACAATGAGCAGTTCTTC. Protein product: CASSLAGLAAYNEQFF.